Here is one TCR beta chain with its context. This sample is drawn from a study of blood T cell repertoires in COVID-19. At the level of the study: Italy, Spain and the United States were the sources of the convalescent and acute COVID-19 samples.

In the study's own analysis: Reference gene primer amplification yielded estimated nucleated cell counts. Using immunoSEQ multiplex PCR, the repertoire was profiled, and TCRdb retains in-frame clones only, with some absent. V and J calls and clone size are given by that table; D and trimming were obtained from the DNA. The table records 130,000 or so clones, around 87% of them present only once. The source is a woman between 50 and 59 years old who had recovered from COVID-19. Sequenced sample: peripheral blood.

DNA for the CDR3: TGTGCCAGCACACTTGGTGAAAAACTGTTTTTT. Encoded protein: CASTLGEKLFF. The V and J genes are TRBV2 and TRBJ1-4, with no clear D. Germline CDR1 is SNHLY and CDR2 is FYNNEI. The CDR3 runs to 11 residues. V was shortened by 7 bases and J by 7 bases, with 7 bases between the two germline ends. Full variable domain (missing parts from reference TRBV2 and TRBJ1-4): EPEVTQTPSHQVTQMGQEVILRCVPISNHLYFYWYRQILGQKVEFLVSFYNNEISEKSEIFDDQFSVERPDGSNFTLKIRSTKLEDSAMYFCASTLGEKLFFGSGTQLSVL.